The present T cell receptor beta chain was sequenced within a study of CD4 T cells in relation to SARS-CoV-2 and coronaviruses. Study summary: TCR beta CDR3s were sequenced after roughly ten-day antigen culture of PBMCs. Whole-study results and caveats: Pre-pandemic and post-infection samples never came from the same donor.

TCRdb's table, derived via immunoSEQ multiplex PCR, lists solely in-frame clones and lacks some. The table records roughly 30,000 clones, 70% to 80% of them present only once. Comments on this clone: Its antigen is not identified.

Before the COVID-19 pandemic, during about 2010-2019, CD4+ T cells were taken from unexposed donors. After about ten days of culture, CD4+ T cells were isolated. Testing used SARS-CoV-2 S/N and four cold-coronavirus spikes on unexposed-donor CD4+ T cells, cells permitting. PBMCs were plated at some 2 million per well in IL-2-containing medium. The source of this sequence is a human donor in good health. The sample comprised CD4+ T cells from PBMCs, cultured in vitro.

CDR3 amino acids: CASSPGAGAVIYEQFF. CDR3 in DNA: TGCGCCAGCAGCCCGGGCGCGGGGGCCGTTATCTATGAGCAGTTCTTC. This sequence joins TRBV5-1 and TRBJ2-1; possibly TRBD2 for D (7 bases). The length of the CDR3 is 16 residues. Trimming shortened V by 4 bases and J by 8 bases, and 22 bases separated the two germline ends. The germline V gene encodes CDR1 SGHRS and CDR2 YFSETQ.